This paragraph covers one T cell receptor (beta chain) sequence. Its antigen is not identified. This sample stems from a study of post-analysis software for immune sequencing data. TCR beta libraries were prepared from cDNA with unique molecular identifiers. TCRdb processed the PCR reads anew with MiXCR; each CDR3 protein has one entry. The table includes about 460,000 distinct CDR3 sequences, roughly 46% detected once. From germline, CDR1 is SGDLS and CDR2 YYNGEE. V lost 3 bases and J lost 4, with 14 bases in between. The CDR3 loop spans 14 amino acids. Findings and caveats of the study: Controls showed significantly higher normalized Chao1 diversity than did multiple sclerosis patients. Comparison of patients with controls showed 4 to 6 TRBV segments more frequent in patients, TRBV5-6, TRBV5-1 and TRBV20-1 among them.

The sequencing sample was made of blood. The sequence came from a girl aged 5-17 years with multiple sclerosis. The chain joins TRBV9 to TRBJ2-7; no clear D gene. The CDR3 reads CASSDSLSPYEQYF. The DNA of the CDR3 is TGTGCCAGCAGCGACTCCCTATCTCCTTACGAGCAGTACTTC. The full variable domain, its missing parts supplied by reference TRBV9 and TRBJ2-7, is DSGVTQTPKHLITATGQRVTLRCSPRSGDLSVYWYQQSLDQGLQFLIQYYNGEERAKGNILERFSAQQFPDLHSELNLSSLELGDSALYFCASSDSLSPYEQYFGPGTRLTVT.